This passage covers 21 T cell receptor beta chains from one sample sequenced in a study of human T cells and chemical hapten exposure. The sample's time point: pre-sensitization, week 0. Treatment specified: therapeutic diphenylcyclopropenone sensitization with weekly scalp DPC. TCRdb redid the calling of the RACE reads with MiXCR, one entry per CDR3 protein. The data hold more than 250,000 distinct CDR3 sequences, with about 9% observed a single time. The sample was whole blood, taken in connection with sensitization to the hapten diphenylcyclopropenone (DPC). All receptors derive from a woman in her 40s with alopecia areata. Some clones in this sample may be carry-over from other donors' samples.

The chain is built from TRBV28 and TRBJ2-7; no reliable D call. The germline gives CDR1 MDHEN, CDR2 SYDVKM. The V gene lost 1 base and the J gene lost 3 bases, with 7 bases spanning the gap. The CDR3 runs to 13 residues. The CDR3 bases are TGTGCCAGCAGTTTATATCCCATCTACGAGCAGTACTTC. Translated: CASSLYPIYEQYF. The complete variable domain, with remaining parts taken from reference TRBV28 and TRBJ2-7, reads DVKVTQSSRYLVKRTGEKVFLECVQDMDHENMFWYRQDPGLGLRLIYFSYDVKMKEKGDIPEGYSVSREKKERFSLILESASTNQTSMYLCASSLYPIYEQYFGPGTRLTVT.

The rearrangement joins TRBV29-1 to TRBJ2-5, with D tentatively TRBD2 (6 bases). The CDR3 totals 12 residues. V lost 6 bases and J lost 2, with 10 bases in between. Germline CDR1 and CDR2: SQVTM and ANQGSEA. The CDR3 here is CSVLGGQETQYF. The DNA for the CDR3 is TGCAGCGTCCTGGGGGGACAAGAGACCCAGTACTTC.

Only a few counts were recorded for this clonotype. This rearrangement joins TRBV20-1 to TRBJ2-7; 7 nucleotides match TRBD1. Germline loops: CDR1 DFQATT, CDR2 SNEGSKA (reference sequence). The trim removed 5 bases at V and 4 bases at J, leaving 14 bases unmatched. This CDR3 has 15 residues. In DNA form, the CDR3 reads TGCAGTGCTCCAAGGATAGACAGGGAACCTTACGAGCAGTACTTC. Translation gives CSAPRIDREPYEQYF.

This clonotype was found a few times. The rearrangement links TRBV5-6 to TRBJ2-7; 10 nucleotides line up with TRBD2. The CDR3 loop spans 14 amino acids. Germline loops: CDR1 SGHDT, CDR2 YYEEEE. V lost 1 base, J lost 4 bases, and 2 bases stayed unmatched. DNA for the CDR3: TGTGCCAGCAGCTTGCCTAGCGGGAGTTACGAGCAGTACTTC. This codes for CASSLPSGSYEQYF. Full variable domain (outside the CDR3, taken from reference TRBV5-6 and TRBJ2-7): DAGVTQSPTHLIKTRGQQVTLRCSPKSGHDTVSWYQQALGQGPQFIFQYYEEEERQRGNFPDRFSGHQFPNYSSELNVNALLLGDSALYLCASSLPSGSYEQYFGPGTRLTVT.

This clonotype has at least ten counts. The chain uses TRBV7-8 and TRBJ1-5; the match to TRBD1 covers 8 bases. V dropped 5 bases and J dropped 6; count of bases not matched to a gene: 9. The CDR3 is made up of 15 amino acids. The germline V gene encodes CDR1 SGHVS and CDR2 FQNEAQ. CDR3 amino acids: CASSPMQGATQPQHF. The DNA of the CDR3 is TGTGCCAGCAGCCCCATGCAGGGGGCTACTCAGCCCCAGCATTTT.

This clonotype was found many times. This sequence joins TRBV7-6 and TRBJ2-1; 12 positions agree with TRBD2. Germline V gene data show CDR1 as SGHVS and CDR2 as FNYEAQ. After removal of 2 bases from V and 8 bases from J, the junction contained 7 bases not matched to a gene. This CDR3 is built from 16 residues. CDR3 DNA sequence: TGTGCCAGCAGCTTACTATCTAGCGGGAGGGCCGATGAGCAGTTCTTC. Residues: CASSLLSSGRADEQFF.

There are a few counts of this clonotype. The chain uses TRBV2 and TRBJ2-7, with TRBD1 matching 7 bases. The trim removed 6 bases at V and 6 bases at J, leaving 11 bases unmatched. This CDR3 comprises 14 residues. Per the germline V gene, CDR1 is SNHLY and CDR2 is FYNNEI. The CDR3 coding sequence is TGTGCCAGCAGGAACCAACGGGACAGTCCCGAGCAGTACTTC. This encodes CASRNQRDSPEQYF.

This clonotype was picked up many times. The CDR3 DNA is TGTGCCAGCAGCTTGGGGGGACTAGTCAGGGAGACCCAGTACTTC. It yields the protein CASSLGGLVRETQYF. This chain uses TRBV5-6 with TRBJ2-5, with TRBD2 matching over 8 bases. The CDR3 is 15 amino acids. Trimming cost V 0 bases and J 5 bases; bases outside gene matches: 6. Germline V CDR1 and CDR2: SGHDT, YYEEEE.

This chain uses TRBV7-9 with TRBJ1-6; 7 bases are shared with TRBD1. Per the germline V gene, CDR1 is SEHNR and CDR2 is FQNEAQ (reference sequence). J lost 6 bases, V lost 4 bases, and 6 bases had no gene match. The CDR3 has 15 residues. The CDR3 sequence is CASSYQGGANSPLHF. The DNA for the CDR3 is TGTGCCAGCAGCTATCAGGGGGGTGCTAATTCACCCCTCCACTTT. Combining the CDR3 with reference TRBV7-9 and TRBJ1-6 gives the whole variable domain DTGVSQNPRHKITKRGQNVTFRCDPISEHNRLYWYRQTLGQGPEFLTYFQNEAQLEKSRLLSDRFSAERPKGSFSTLEIQRTEQGDSAMYLCASSYQGGANSPLHFGNGTRLTVT.

On this clonotype itself: A read error may explain this, as a much larger clone is one base away. This rearrangement joins TRBV7-2 to TRBJ2-7; D is unresolved. CDR1 is SGHTA, CDR2 FQGNSA, per germline. Trimming took off 1 base at V and 6 bases at J, with 7 bases between the two ends. This CDR3 has 12 amino acids. The CDR3 region has the DNA TGTGCCAGCAGCTTAGAGATGGGCGAGCAGTACTTC. Protein sequence: CASSLEMGEQYF. The whole variable domain, filled in from reference TRBV7-2 and TRBJ2-7, reads GAGVSQSPSNKVTEKGKDVELRCDPISGHTALYWYRQSLGQGLEFLIYFQGNSAPDKSGLPSDRFSAERTGGSVSTLTIQRTQQEDSAVYLCASSLEMGEQYFGPGTRLTVT.

Notes on this clonotype: The missing conserved phenylalanine or tryptophan at the end of this CDR3 makes a read error likely. V and J are TRBV28 and TRBJ2-7, with D unclear. The CDR3 consists of 13 residues. Germline assignment: CDR1 MDHEN and CDR2 SYDVKM. V was shortened by 5 bases and J by 3 bases, with 11 bases between the two germline ends. The CDR3 DNA is TGTGCCAGCAGTCCGTACCTACTCTACGAGCAGTACATC. Amino acids: CASSPYLLYEQYI.

Note on this clonotype: At one end the junction does not follow the germline gene, possibly because of a read error. The CDR3 reads CASSYSRTENAEAFF. Here the CDR3 DNA reads TGTGCCAGCAGTTACTCGAGGACTGAGAACGCTGAAGCTTTCTTT. V gene TRBV6-6 combines with J gene TRBJ1-1; D call uncertain. The V gene's germline CDR1 is MNHNY and CDR2 SVGAGI (reference sequence). This CDR3 has 15 residues.

Comment on this clonotype: At one end, the junction sequence differs from germline, possibly due to a read error. V is TRBV5-1 and J is TRBJ2-2; D not certain. Germline-derived CDR1 and CDR2 are SGHRS and YFSETQ. The CDR3 loop spans 16 amino acids. CDR3 loop: CASSLSLPTNAGELFF. The CDR3 DNA is TGCGCCAGCAGCTTGAGCTTACCCACGAACGCCGGGGAGCTGTTTTTT.

Only a few counts were recorded for this clonotype. This chain links TRBV3-1 with TRBJ1-6, with D perhaps TRBD1 (6 bases). This CDR3 spans 15 amino acids. Germline V gene lookup returns CDR1 LGHDT and CDR2 YNNKEL (reference sequence). V lost 4 bases and J 5 bases, leaving 12 bases between the germline ends. This chain's CDR3 is CASSPWDKHNSPLHF. CDR3 DNA: TGTGCCAGCAGCCCTTGGGACAAACATAATTCACCCCTCCACTTT.

The genes are TRBV10-3 and TRBJ2-7, with a possible D match to TRBD1 (5 bases). From germline, CDR1 is ENHRY and CDR2 SYGVKD. The CDR3 runs 17 residues. Trimming cost V 0 bases and J 0 bases, with 15 bases left between them. The CDR3 is CAISESGSRQSSYEQYF. The CDR3 DNA sequence: TGTGCCATCAGTGAGTCGGGATCGAGACAGAGCTCCTACGAGCAGTACTTC.

This clonotype has more than one count but fewer than ten. The chain couples TRBV12-3 or TRBV12-4 to TRBJ2-1, with 7 nucleotides matching TRBD1. With V trimmed by 4 bases and J by 4 bases, 7 bases remained unmatched. This CDR3 region has 15 residues. DNA of the CDR3: TGTGCCAGCAGTTCGTGGGGACAGCATTACAATGAGCAGTTCTTC. Encoded protein: CASSSWGQHYNEQFF.

J is TRBJ2-7 and V is TRBV4-3, with D perhaps TRBD2 (5 bases). V gave up 4 bases and J gave up 3 bases, with 13 bases separating them. Germline V gene sequence: CDR1 LGHNA, CDR2 YSLEER. CDR3 length: 14 amino acids. The CDR3 is CASSRGSTDYEQYF. DNA of the CDR3: TGCGCCAGCAGCCGCGGGTCCACCGACTACGAGCAGTACTTC.

This clonotype was recorded at least ten times. This chain joins TRBV7-9 and TRBJ1-1; D call uncertain. V lost 0 bases and J 1 base, leaving 3 bases between the germline ends. The CDR3 has 13 amino acids. Germline CDR1 reads SEHNR; CDR2 reads FQNEAQ (reference sequence). CDR3 residues: CASSLAANTEAFF. As DNA, the CDR3 is TGTGCCAGCAGCTTAGCGGCGAACACTGAAGCTTTCTTT.

There are a few counts of this clonotype. The chain carries TRBV4-2 and TRBJ2-7; D remains ambiguous. This CDR3 has 15 amino acids. Trimming removed 0 bases from V and 1 base from J, with 10 bases in between. Germline-derived CDR1 and CDR2 are LGHNA and YNFKEQ. CDR3 in amino acids: CASSQEQVQSYEQYF. CDR3 in DNA: TGTGCCAGCAGCCAAGAACAAGTCCAGTCCTACGAGCAGTACTTC.

The genes are TRBV6-6 and TRBJ2-7; a weak D match, TRBD1 (6 bases). V lost 2 bases to trimming and J lost 0 bases, with 11 bases between them. The CDR3 has 15 amino acids. CDR1 is MNHNY and CDR2 is SVGAGI in the germline V gene (reference sequence). CDR3 loop: CASSYRDKPSYEQYF. The CDR3 bases are TGTGCCAGCAGTTACCGGGACAAACCCTCCTACGAGCAGTACTTC.

On this clonotype: The junction departs from germline at one end; a sequencing error may be responsible. This sequence joins TRBV6-4 and TRBJ2-1; the D gene could be TRBD1 or TRBD2 (5 bases each). This CDR3 is built from 15 residues. The germline V gene encodes CDR1 MRHNA and CDR2 SNTAGT. Here the CDR3 reads CASSADSGGYNEQFF. CDR3 in DNA: TGTGCCAGCAGTGCGGACTCTGGGGGTTACAATGAGCAGTTCTTT.